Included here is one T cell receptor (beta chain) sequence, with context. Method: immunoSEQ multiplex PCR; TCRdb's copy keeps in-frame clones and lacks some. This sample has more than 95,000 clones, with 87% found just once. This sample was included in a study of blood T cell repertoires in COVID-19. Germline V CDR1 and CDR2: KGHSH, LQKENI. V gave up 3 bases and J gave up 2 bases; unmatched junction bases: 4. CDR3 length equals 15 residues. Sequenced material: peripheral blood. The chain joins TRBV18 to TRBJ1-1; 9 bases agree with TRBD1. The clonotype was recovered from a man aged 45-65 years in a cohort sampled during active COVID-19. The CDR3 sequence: CASSPAGQGNTEAFF. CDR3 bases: TGTGCCAGCTCACCTGCGGGACAGGGCAACACTGAAGCTTTCTTT.